The 29 T cell receptor beta chains listed next were all sequenced from one sample in a study of cytomegalovirus exposure and HLA in healthy donors. The study ran its PCR with 60 Vbeta and 13 Jbeta primers. Data came from immunoSEQ multiplex PCR; TCRdb stores just in-frame clones and leaves some out. The sample includes roughly 190,000 clones, roughly 85% of them seen just once. Sequenced input: PBMCs. Every receptor here comes from a woman younger than 30 in good health and CMV-seronegative.

The V and J genes are TRBV19 and TRBJ1-5; D is possibly TRBD1 (5 bases). Germline V gene data show CDR1 as LNHDA and CDR2 as SQIVND (reference sequence). The CDR3 covers 15 residues. The V end was cut by 5 bases, the J end by 4 bases, with 15 bases between. CDR3 protein: CASSYFSGGNQPQHF. In DNA form, the CDR3 reads TGTGCCAGTAGTTATTTCAGTGGGGGGAATCAGCCCCAGCATTTT.

The chain uses TRBV6-5 and TRBJ1-2; 7 bases align to TRBD1. CDR3 length equals 12 residues. CDR1 and CDR2 from the germline V gene are MNHEY and SVGAGI. V was pared by 5 bases and J by 7 bases, with 4 bases of the junction left unmatched. CDR3 residues: CASSPGQAGYTF. CDR3 DNA sequence: TGTGCCAGCAGTCCCGGACAGGCTGGCTACACCTTC.

This clone was picked up one time. V and J are TRBV28 and TRBJ2-1; a possible D gene is TRBD2 (6 bases). Germline-derived CDR1 and CDR2 are MDHEN and SYDVKM. Trimming shortened V by 8 bases and J by 7 bases, and 18 bases separated the two germline ends. This CDR3 spans 14 amino acids. The CDR3 DNA sequence: TGTGCCAGCGTTCCCCGGGACTTGGGAAATGAGCAGTTCTTC. This encodes CASVPRDLGNEQFF.

The chain is built from TRBV7-6 and TRBJ2-3, with 9 bases aligning to TRBD2. This CDR3 has 16 residues. Germline assignment: CDR1 SGHVS and CDR2 FNYEAQ. V lost 4 bases to trimming and J lost 0 bases; unmatched junction nucleotides: 5. This CDR3 reads CASSSTSGASTDTQYF. Written as DNA, the CDR3 is TGTGCCAGCAGCTCGACTAGCGGAGCTAGCACAGATACGCAGTATTTT. Together with reference TRBV7-6 and TRBJ2-3, the CDR3 gives the full variable domain: GAGVSQSPRYKVTKRGQDVALRCDPISGHVSLYWYRQALGQGPEFLTYFNYEAQQDKSGLPNDRFSAERPEGSISTLTIQRTEQRDSAMYRCASSSTSGASTDTQYFGPGTRLTVL.

This chain links TRBV27 with TRBJ2-2; 10 bases agree with TRBD1. This CDR3 spans 14 amino acids. Germline V gene lookup returns CDR1 MNHEY and CDR2 SMNVEV (reference sequence). The V segment lost 8 bases and the J segment 6 bases; nucleotides outside the gene matches: 6. The chain's CDR3 is CASGDRGPPGELFF. The CDR3 coding sequence is TGTGCCAGCGGTGACAGGGGGCCTCCCGGGGAGCTGTTTTTT.

J is TRBJ1-2 and V is TRBV5-4; TRBD1 aligns across 7 bases. The CDR3 has 15 residues. V gave up 4 bases and J gave up 2 bases; unmatched junction bases: 8. Germline values: CDR1 SGHNT, CDR2 YYREEE (reference sequence). CDR3 DNA sequence: TGTGCCAGCAGCCCGGGGGGGACAGTGAACTATGGCTACACCTTC. It is translated as CASSPGGTVNYGYTF.

The CDR3 DNA is TGTGCCAGCAGTGGCTCTCCAGATACCTACGAGCAGTACTTC. It yields the protein CASSGSPDTYEQYF. The chain is built from TRBV2 and TRBJ2-7; no clear D. CDR1 is SNHLY, CDR2 FYNNEI, per germline. V gave up 4 bases and J gave up 2 bases, with 12 bases separating them. The CDR3 spans 14 residues. The whole variable domain, filled in from reference TRBV2 and TRBJ2-7, reads EPEVTQTPSHQVTQMGQEVILRCVPISNHLYFYWYRQILGQKVEFLVSFYNNEISEKSEIFDDQFSVERPDGSNFTLKIRSTKLEDSAMYFCASSGSPDTYEQYFGPGTRLTVT.

This sequence joins TRBV9 and TRBJ2-3, with a weak D call TRBD1 (6 bases). The CDR3 length is 15 residues. The V gene lost 7 bases and the J gene lost 2 bases, with 17 bases spanning the gap. The germline V gene encodes CDR1 SGDLS and CDR2 YYNGEE. CDR3 in DNA: TGTGCCAGCGGCGGTGGTCAGGGGTACACAGATACGCAGTATTTT. Translation: CASGGGQGYTDTQYF.

The chain's CDR3 is CAWSSTNTEAFF. CDR3 nucleotides: TGTGCCTGGAGTAGTACAAACACTGAAGCTTTCTTT. The chain couples TRBV30 to TRBJ1-1; D unresolved. Germline CDR1 is GTSNPN and CDR2 is SVGIG (reference sequence). This CDR3 has 12 residues. With 2 bases removed from V and 2 bases from J, the gap between germline ends came to 6 bases.

The chain recombines TRBV9 with TRBJ1-4; 9 nucleotides agree with TRBD1. Losses at the gene ends were 3 bases for V and 8 bases for J; bases not matched to a gene: 5. CDR3 size: 14 residues. CDR1 is SGDLS and CDR2 is YYNGEE in the germline V gene. CDR3 nucleotide sequence: TGTGCCAGCAGCGCCAGGGACAGGGACGAAAAACTGTTTTTT. Protein product: CASSARDRDEKLFF.

This clone appeared a few times. The rearrangement links TRBV28 to TRBJ1-2; maybe TRBD1 (5 bases). CDR3 length equals 12 residues. Germline CDR1 reads MDHEN; CDR2 reads SYDVKM. The germline V and J ends were trimmed by 8 bases and 5 bases, with 12 bases remaining between them. The CDR3 DNA follows: TGTGCCAGCCGTAGTTCAGGGTATGGCTACACCTTC. Translating gives CASRSSGYGYTF.

J is TRBJ2-3 and V is TRBV7-9, with TRBD2 as a possible D gene (6 bases). The V gene's germline CDR1 is SEHNR and CDR2 FQNEAQ (reference sequence). The CDR3 loop spans 16 amino acids. The ends were cut back, 3 bases at V and 2 bases at J, with 15 bases in the middle. Here the CDR3 reads CASSFSGLPPTDTQYF. CDR3 bases: TGTGCCAGCAGCTTTTCGGGACTCCCCCCCACAGATACGCAGTATTTT. Based on the CDR3 plus reference TRBV7-9 and TRBJ2-3, the full variable domain is DTGVSQNPRHKITKRGQNVTFRCDPISEHNRLYWYRQTLGQGPEFLTYFQNEAQLEKSRLLSDRFSAERPKGSFSTLEIQRTEQGDSAMYLCASSFSGLPPTDTQYFGPGTRLTVL.

The CDR3 nucleotides read TGTGCCAGCTCACCCTTGCACTCGAACACCGGGGAGCTGTTTTTT. Protein sequence: CASSPLHSNTGELFF. This chain uses TRBV18 with TRBJ2-2; unclear D gene. Germline V CDR1 and CDR2: KGHSH, LQKENI. CDR3 length: 15 residues. Trimming left V 3 bases short and J 0 bases short, with 8 bases between.

The chain recombines TRBV7-2 with TRBJ2-1; D possibly corresponds to TRBD2 (6 bases). V was trimmed by 4 bases and J by 4 bases, leaving 8 bases between them. CDR1 SGHTA and CDR2 FQGNSA come from the germline V gene. The CDR3 loop spans 13 amino acids. The CDR3 DNA follows: TGTGCCAGCAGCTGGGGGGATTACAATGAGCAGTTCTTC. Its translation: CASSWGDYNEQFF.

The J gene is TRBJ2-3, the V gene TRBV7-6, with D perhaps TRBD2 (7 bases). Germline-derived CDR1 and CDR2 are SGHVS and FNYEAQ. The germline V and J ends were trimmed by 2 bases and 6 bases, with 18 bases remaining between them. CDR3 length: 16 residues. In DNA, the CDR3 is TGTGCCAGCAGCTTAAGGGGTACGGGGGGCAGGGATACGCAGTATTTT. Translation: CASSLRGTGGRDTQYF. The whole variable domain, remainder taken from reference TRBV7-6 and TRBJ2-3, is GAGVSQSPRYKVTKRGQDVALRCDPISGHVSLYWYRQALGQGPEFLTYFNYEAQQDKSGLPNDRFSAERPEGSISTLTIQRTEQRDSAMYRCASSLRGTGGRDTQYFGPGTRLTVL.

This clone has just a few counts. CDR3 sequence (DNA): TGTGCCAGCAGTGGGGGACAGGGGAGCAATCAGCCCCAGCATTTT. This gives the protein CASSGGQGSNQPQHF. The chain links TRBV2 to TRBJ1-5; TRBD1 aligns across 10 bases. V shed 4 bases, J shed 1 base, and the junction held 1 base outside the gene matches. The CDR3 runs 15 residues. Looked up from germline, CDR1 is SNHLY and CDR2 is FYNNEI.

The chain combines TRBV19 with TRBJ2-3; the D is unclear. This CDR3 spans 17 amino acids. V lost 4 bases and J lost 0, with 17 bases in between. CDR1 is LNHDA, CDR2 SQIVND, per germline (reference sequence). The chain's CDR3 is CASSKVHRTTSTDTQYF. DNA of the CDR3: TGTGCCAGTAGTAAAGTCCACAGAACCACTAGCACAGATACGCAGTATTTT.

The chain joins TRBV5-4 to TRBJ2-2; unclear D gene. The CDR3 covers 14 residues. The V gene's germline CDR1 is SGHNT and CDR2 YYREEE (reference sequence). V lost 2 bases to trimming and J lost 2 bases, with 7 bases between them. CDR3 in amino acids: CASSFWANTGELFF. The CDR3 coding sequence is TGTGCCAGCAGCTTCTGGGCCAACACCGGGGAGCTGTTTTTT.

The chain combines TRBV28 with TRBJ1-1; D not resolved. The V gene lost 6 bases and the J gene lost 1 base, with 15 bases spanning the gap. Per the germline V gene, CDR1 is MDHEN and CDR2 is SYDVKM. This CDR3 has 15 residues. Written as DNA, the CDR3 is TGTGCCAGCAGCCCAGTTCTCTCCTGGAACACTGAAGCTTTCTTT. Translated, it gives CASSPVLSWNTEAFF. Supplemented by reference TRBV28 and TRBJ1-1, the full variable domain reads DVKVTQSSRYLVKRTGEKVFLECVQDMDHENMFWYRQDPGLGLRLIYFSYDVKMKEKGDIPEGYSVSREKKERFSLILESASTNQTSMYLCASSPVLSWNTEAFFGQGTRLTVV.

This clone was picked up one time. The chain has TRBV9 and TRBJ1-5; TRBD1 aligns across 8 bases. CDR1 is SGDLS and CDR2 is YYNGEE in the germline V gene. This CDR3 region has 14 residues. Germline trimming cut 3 bases from V and 4 bases from J; bases unmatched to any gene: 3. CDR3 sequence (DNA): TGTGCCAGCAGCGGTGGGACAGGAAATCAGCCCCAGCATTTT. Amino acids: CASSGGTGNQPQHF. The variable domain in full, with the rest retrieved from reference TRBV9 and TRBJ1-5, is DSGVTQTPKHLITATGQRVTLRCSPRSGDLSVYWYQQSLDQGLQFLIQYYNGEERAKGNILERFSAQQFPDLHSELNLSSLELGDSALYFCASSGGTGNQPQHFGDGTRLSIL.

The genes are TRBV15 and TRBJ2-1; 7 bases are shared with TRBD1. Germline V gene sequence: CDR1 LNHNV, CDR2 YYDKDF (reference sequence). Trimming removed 1 base from V and 2 bases from J; junction bases left unmatched: 5. The CDR3 contains 16 residues. The CDR3 region is CATSRVTGDPYNEQFF. CDR3 bases: TGTGCCACCAGCAGAGTCACAGGGGACCCCTACAATGAGCAGTTCTTC.

This clone was counted only a few times. The J gene is TRBJ1-2, the V gene TRBV6-5; a possible D gene is TRBD1 (5 bases). V lost 5 bases, J lost 9 bases, and 19 bases lay in between. Germline V gene data show CDR1 as MNHEY and CDR2 as SVGAGI. The CDR3 extends over 14 amino acids. The CDR3 reads CASSEGAREHRYTF. Written as DNA, the CDR3 is TGTGCCAGCAGTGAAGGGGCAAGAGAACATCGCTACACCTTC.

This clone was counted a single time. The chain recombines TRBV19 with TRBJ2-3, with D possibly being TRBD2 (5 bases). Germline V CDR1 and CDR2: LNHDA, SQIVND (reference sequence). V was trimmed by 10 bases and J by 11 bases, leaving 22 bases between them. The CDR3 runs 13 residues. The CDR3 bases are TGTGCCACCTCCGGCCTAGGACGGAGCGGGCAGTATTTT. This sequence encodes CATSGLGRSGQYF.

V usage is TRBV28 and J usage is TRBJ2-1, with D possibly TRBD2 on 5 matching bases. This CDR3 has 15 residues. V was pared by 7 bases and J by 6 bases, with 19 bases between. CDR1 and CDR2 (germline): MDHEN, SYDVKM. In DNA form, the CDR3 reads TGTGCCAGCACCCGATCACAGCGGCCTTTCAATGAGCAGTTCTTC. Translation gives CASTRSQRPFNEQFF.

The V gene is TRBV21-1, the J gene TRBJ1-1. TRBV21-1 has pseudogene status. This CDR3 spans 12 amino acids. The CDR3 here is CASPLGGTEAFF. The CDR3 bases are TGTGCCAGCCCACTGGGAGGAACTGAAGCTTTCTTT.

This clone was seen a handful of times. At the DNA level, this CDR3 is encoded by other sequences in the same sample as well. Written as DNA, the CDR3 is TGTGCCAGCAGTTACTCGAGGGGGAGCTACGAGCAGTACTTC. Its protein is CASSYSRGSYEQYF. V and J are TRBV6-5 and TRBJ2-7, with D perhaps TRBD1 (6 bases). With 0 bases removed from V and 3 bases from J, the gap between germline ends came to 9 bases. This CDR3 comprises 14 residues. Germline V gene sequence: CDR1 MNHEY, CDR2 SVGAGI.

This chain links TRBV29-1 with TRBJ2-1; 12 nucleotides match TRBD2. Germline trimming cut 4 bases from V and 9 bases from J; bases unmatched to any gene: 10. CDR3 size: 15 residues. The germline gives CDR1 SQVTM, CDR2 ANQGSEA. CDR3 amino acids: CSVALRLAGEPEQFF. The CDR3 DNA reads as TGCAGCGTTGCTCTTCGACTAGCGGGGGAACCTGAGCAGTTCTTC.

This rearrangement joins TRBV2 to TRBJ2-1; the D is unclear. The CDR3 loop spans 15 amino acids. Germline V lookup: CDR1 SNHLY, CDR2 FYNNEI. Trimming removed 4 bases at V and 3 bases at J, with 13 bases between. CDR3 bases: TGTGCCAGCAGTGGCATTAACCGACTCTACAATGAGCAGTTCTTC. This translates into CASSGINRLYNEQFF.

The chain is built from TRBV4-3 and TRBJ1-2; D is unclear. Germline CDR1 LGHNA, CDR2 YSLEER. V was pared by 0 bases and J by 1 base, with 18 bases between. This CDR3 has 18 residues. The CDR3 DNA reads TGCGCCAGCAGCCAAGATCTAGCACGGAGAGACCTTAACTATGGCTACACCTTC. Amino acid sequence: CASSQDLARRDLNYGYTF.